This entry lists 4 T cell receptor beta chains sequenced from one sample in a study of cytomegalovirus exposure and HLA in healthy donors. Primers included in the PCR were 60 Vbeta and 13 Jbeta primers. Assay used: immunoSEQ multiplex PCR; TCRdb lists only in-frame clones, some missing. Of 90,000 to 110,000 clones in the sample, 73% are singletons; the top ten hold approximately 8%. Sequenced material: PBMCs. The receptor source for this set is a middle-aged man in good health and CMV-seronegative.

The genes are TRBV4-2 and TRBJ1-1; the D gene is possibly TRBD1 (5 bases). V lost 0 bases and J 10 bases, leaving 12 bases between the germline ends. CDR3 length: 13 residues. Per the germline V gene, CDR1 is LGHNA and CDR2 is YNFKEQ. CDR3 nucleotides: TGTGCCAGCAGCCAAGATACCCAGGGTGGAGCTTTCTTT. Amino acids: CASSQDTQGGAFF.

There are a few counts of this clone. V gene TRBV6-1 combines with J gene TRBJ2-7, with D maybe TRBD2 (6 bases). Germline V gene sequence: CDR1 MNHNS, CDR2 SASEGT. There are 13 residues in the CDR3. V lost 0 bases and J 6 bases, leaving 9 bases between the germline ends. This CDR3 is CASSEAGTGEQYF. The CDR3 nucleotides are TGTGCCAGCAGTGAAGCCGGGACTGGCGAGCAGTACTTC.

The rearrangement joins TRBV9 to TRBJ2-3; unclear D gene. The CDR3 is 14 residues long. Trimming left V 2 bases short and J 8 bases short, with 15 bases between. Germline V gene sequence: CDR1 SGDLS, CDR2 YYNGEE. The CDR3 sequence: CASSVKVDVATQYF. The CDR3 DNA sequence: TGTGCCAGCAGCGTGAAGGTGGATGTAGCTACGCAGTATTTT.

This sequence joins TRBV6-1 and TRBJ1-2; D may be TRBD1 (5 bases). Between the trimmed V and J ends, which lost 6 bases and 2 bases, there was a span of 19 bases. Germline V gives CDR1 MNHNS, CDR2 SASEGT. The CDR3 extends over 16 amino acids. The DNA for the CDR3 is TGTGCCAGCAGCGAACTAGGGGTTCTCGGGAACTATGGCTACACCTTC. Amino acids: CASSELGVLGNYGYTF.